Presented here are 6 T cell receptor beta chains from one specimen sequenced in a study of blood T cell repertoires in COVID-19. TCRdb's table, derived via immunoSEQ multiplex PCR, lists solely in-frame clones and lacks some. The sample yields roughly 70,000 clones, less than 75% seen once. The source material was peripheral blood. The receptors here all came from a man aged 60 to 69 with acute or convalescent COVID-19.

The chain uses TRBV15 and TRBJ2-5; weak D call: TRBD1 (6 bases). This CDR3 spans 16 amino acids. Trimming removed 8 bases at V and 2 bases at J, with 21 bases between. Germline CDR1 and CDR2: LNHNV and YYDKDF (reference sequence). CDR3 coding DNA: TGTGCCACCGTGGATACCGGGGTCAGGGGACAAGAGACCCAGTACTTC. Amino acids: CATVDTGVRGQETQYF.

This rearrangement joins TRBV4-1 to TRBJ1-2, with D possibly matching TRBD1 (6 bases). V was shortened by 6 bases and J by 6 bases, with 26 bases between the two germline ends. The CDR3 is made up of 17 amino acids. Germline V gene sequence: CDR1 MGHRA, CDR2 YSYEKL. The CDR3 sequence is CASRNAGGEGVADGYTF. CDR3 in DNA: TGCGCCAGCAGGAATGCGGGGGGCGAGGGGGTGGCGGATGGCTACACCTTC.

V usage is TRBV5-1 and J usage is TRBJ2-2; 8 nucleotides agree with TRBD1. This CDR3 has 14 amino acids. CDR1 and CDR2 from the germline V gene are SGHRS and YFSETQ. The J segment lost 6 bases and the V segment lost 4 bases, leaving 5 bases of the junction unmatched. CDR3 DNA: TGCGCCAGCAGCGCGGACAGGGCGGCCGGGGAGCTGTTTTTT. Translated, it gives CASSADRAAGELFF.

The chain is built from TRBV6-6 and TRBJ1-5; 9 bases line up with TRBD1. Germline CDR1 MNHNY, CDR2 SVGAGI (reference sequence). Trimming removed 3 bases from V and 4 bases from J; junction bases left unmatched: 7. This CDR3 has 16 residues. CDR3 sequence reads: CASSYYRTGVNQPQHF. The CDR3 DNA reads as TGTGCCAGCAGTTATTACCGGACAGGGGTGAATCAGCCCCAGCATTTT.

The genes are TRBV2 and TRBJ1-2; no reliable D call. The germline V and J ends were trimmed by 11 bases and 3 bases, with 13 bases remaining between them. The CDR3 length is 12 residues. CDR1 SNHLY and CDR2 FYNNEI come from the germline V gene. CDR3 amino acids: CAGAVGHYGYTF. CDR3 nucleotides: TGTGCCGGAGCAGTCGGCCACTATGGCTACACCTTC.

The chain uses TRBV29-1 and TRBJ2-2; TRBD1 matches 7 bases. The CDR3 spans 17 residues. Per germline, CDR1 SQVTM and CDR2 ANQGSEA. The J segment lost 2 bases and the V segment lost 5 bases, leaving 14 bases of the junction unmatched. The CDR3 reads CSVPFPDRDINTGELFF. The CDR3 nucleotides read TGCAGCGTTCCATTCCCCGACAGGGACATAAACACCGGGGAGCTGTTTTTT.